These 14 T cell receptor beta chains came from one sample sequenced in a study of cytomegalovirus exposure and HLA in healthy donors. 60 Vbeta and 13 Jbeta primers were used in PCR. Only in-frame clones appear in the TCRdb table, and some are missing; sequencing was by immunoSEQ multiplex PCR. Of 90,000 to 150,000 clones listed, over 75% are singletons. Sample: PBMCs. All receptors come from a man between 35 and 55 years old in good health and CMV-seronegative.

The V gene is TRBV9, the J gene TRBJ1-2; D gene ambiguous. The germline V gene has CDR1 SGDLS and CDR2 YYNGEE. Trimming shortened V by 6 bases and J by 1 base, and 7 bases separated the two germline ends. The CDR3 extends over 12 amino acids. The chain's CDR3 is CASKSDNYGYTF. CDR3 bases: TGTGCCAGCAAGTCAGATAACTATGGCTACACCTTC.

This clone showed up just a few times. One end of the junction fails to match germline, which may point to a read error. The chain links TRBV9 to TRBJ2-6; 7 nucleotides agree with TRBD1. From germline, CDR1 is SGDLS and CDR2 YYNGEE. The CDR3 loop spans 17 amino acids. The CDR3 sequence: CASSATGVDSGANGLTF. In nucleotides, the CDR3 is TGTGCCAGCAGCGCCACAGGGGTCGACTCTGGGGCCAACGGCCTGACTTTC.

This chain links TRBV30 with TRBJ1-6, with 8 bases identical to TRBD1. CDR3 size: 15 residues. From germline, CDR1 is GTSNPN and CDR2 SVGIG (reference sequence). Losses at the gene ends were 3 bases for V and 11 bases for J; bases not matched to a gene: 12. For the CDR3, the DNA is TGTGCCTGGAGAGCCCGACAGGGGATGGGGCCACCCCTCCACTTT. This gives the protein CAWRARQGMGPPLHF.

The chain employs TRBV27 and TRBJ2-6; the match to TRBD2 covers 7 bases. The CDR3 is 16 amino acids. The V and J ends lost 8 bases and 3 bases, in that order; junction bases with no gene match: 10. Germline lookup yields CDR1 MNHEY and CDR2 SMNVEV (reference sequence). CDR3 loop: CASHMGGSGGANVLTF. CDR3 coding DNA: TGTGCCAGCCACATGGGCGGGAGCGGTGGGGCCAACGTCCTGACTTTC. Together with reference TRBV27 and TRBJ2-6, the CDR3 gives the full variable domain: EAQVTQNPRYLITVTGKKLTVTCSQNMNHEYMSWYRQDPGLGLRQIYYSMNVEVTDKGDVPEGYKVSRKEKRNFPLILESPSPNQTSLYFCASHMGGSGGANVLTFGAGSRLTVL.

The chain combines TRBV6-1 with TRBJ2-3, with a weak D call TRBD2 (6 bases). V lost 5 bases and J lost 4, with 10 bases in between. Per the germline V gene, CDR1 is MNHNS and CDR2 is SASEGT. This CDR3 is 13 amino acids long. CDR3 sequence: CASSRTGADTQYF. As DNA, the CDR3 is TGTGCCAGCAGTCGCACGGGGGCAGATACGCAGTATTTT.

The V call is TRBV5-6, the J call TRBJ2-7; TRBD1 aligns across 8 bases. This CDR3 has 14 residues. Germline V CDR1 and CDR2: SGHDT, YYEEEE. V lost 4 bases to trimming and J lost 5 bases; unmatched junction nucleotides: 8. For the CDR3, the DNA is TGTGCCAGCAGCCCCGGACAGGGACGGAACGAGCAGTACTTC. Protein: CASSPGQGRNEQYF.

V is TRBV6-5 and J is TRBJ1-2; 10 bases fit TRBD1. This CDR3 region has 15 residues. Germline V gives CDR1 MNHEY, CDR2 SVGAGI. With V trimmed by 6 bases and J by 4 bases, 8 bases remained unmatched. The CDR3: CASRERQGAVYGYTF. As DNA, the CDR3 is TGTGCCAGCAGGGAAAGACAGGGGGCAGTCTATGGCTACACCTTC.

The V gene is TRBV25-1, the J gene TRBJ2-6, with D possibly TRBD1 on 5 matching bases. CDR3 length: 16 residues. Germline CDR1 is MGHDK and CDR2 is SYGVNS. Between the trimmed V and J ends, which lost 4 bases and 4 bases, there was a span of 14 bases. This chain's CDR3 is CASSVWAGFGANVLTF. CDR3 bases: TGTGCCAGCAGTGTATGGGCAGGGTTCGGGGCCAACGTCCTGACTTTC.

The chain has TRBV4-3 and TRBJ2-1; TRBD1 matches at 8 bases. CDR3 length equals 15 residues. Germline CDR1 reads LGHNA; CDR2 reads YSLEER. V lost 4 bases and J lost 4; bases outside the gene matches: 6. DNA for the CDR3: TGCGCCAGCAGCCGAGAACAGGGGGTGTACAATGAGCAGTTCTTC. Its translation is CASSREQGVYNEQFF.

This chain connects TRBV5-4 to TRBJ2-3, with 8 nucleotides matching TRBD2. V lost 5 bases, J lost 5 bases, and 10 bases stayed unmatched. The CDR3 extends over 15 amino acids. Germline CDR1 reads SGHNT; CDR2 reads YYREEE (reference sequence). For the CDR3, the DNA is TGTGCCAGCAGGGACGGGAGGGCCGTGATAGATACGCAGTATTTT. It codes for CASRDGRAVIDTQYF.

The rearrangement links TRBV5-1 to TRBJ1-6; TRBD1 matches at 7 bases. Germline CDR1 is SGHRS and CDR2 is YFSETQ. There are 14 residues in the CDR3. V lost 7 bases to trimming and J lost 6 bases; unmatched junction nucleotides: 7. This CDR3 reads CASAPDRANSPLHF. The CDR3 nucleotides are TGCGCCAGCGCCCCAGACAGGGCTAATTCACCCCTCCACTTT.

The J gene is TRBJ2-1, the V gene TRBV9; D uncertain. CDR1 SGDLS and CDR2 YYNGEE come from the germline V gene. The CDR3 sequence is 15 residues long. Trimming pared 3 bases from V and 0 bases from J, leaving 10 bases between. CDR3: CASSGGSSSYNEQFF. CDR3 bases: TGTGCCAGCAGCGGAGGAAGTAGCTCCTACAATGAGCAGTTCTTC. Combining the CDR3 with reference TRBV9 and TRBJ2-1 gives the whole variable domain DSGVTQTPKHLITATGQRVTLRCSPRSGDLSVYWYQQSLDQGLQFLIQYYNGEERAKGNILERFSAQQFPDLHSELNLSSLELGDSALYFCASSGGSSSYNEQFFGPGTRLTVL.

This chain links TRBV4-2 with TRBJ1-2; 7 bases are shared with TRBD1. V was clipped by 4 bases and J by 4 bases; unmatched bases: 12. Germline V gene data show CDR1 as LGHNA and CDR2 as YNFKEQ. This CDR3 region has 16 residues. As DNA, the CDR3 is TGTGCCAGCAGCCCGTTCGGGGACAGCGGGGGCTATGGCTACACCTTC. Its translation is CASSPFGDSGGYGYTF.

This clone has only one observation. The genes are TRBV10-1 and TRBJ2-7, with D hard to call. V was clipped by 3 bases and J by 5 bases, with 8 bases between them. CDR1 is WNHNN and CDR2 is SYGVQD in the germline V gene (reference sequence). This CDR3 is built from 12 residues. The CDR3 DNA sequence: TGCGCCAGCAGTGACGACACCGACGAGCAGTACTTC. Amino acid sequence: CASSDDTDEQYF.